The text below deals with one T cell receptor (beta chain). The data stem from a study of CD8 T cells in Susac syndrome. Study context: Among the Susac syndrome patients sequenced, six had active disease and eight or nine were in remission.

CDR1 is DFQATT and CDR2 is SNEGSKA in the germline V gene (reference sequence). V gave up 6 bases and J gave up 5 bases; unmatched junction bases: 9. CDR3 length: 14 amino acids. Reverse transcription of roughly 0.5 to 1 ug RNA was carried out with random hexamers. TCRdb recomputed calls from the immunoSEQ multiplex PCR reads with MiXCR, one row per CDR3 protein. In the table there are about 160,000 distinct CDR3 sequences, 90% to 96% of which are singletons. The origin of this receptor is a human donor with Susac syndrome. Input material: CD4+ T cells from PBMCs. The rearrangement links TRBV20-1 to TRBJ2-1, with TRBD1 matching over 8 bases. The CDR3, as DNA: TGCAGTGCCACCGACAACAGGGGGGACAATGAGCAGTTCTTC. As protein: CSATDNRGDNEQFF.